This passage covers 26 T cell receptor beta chains from one sample sequenced in a study of naive and memory T cell subsets. Amplification of ligated cDNA took four PCR rounds with SP2 and nested alpha and beta constant primers. MiXCR was run by TCRdb on the 5' RACE reads, yielding one entry per CDR3 protein. The sample contains tens of thousands of distinct CDR3 sequences, about 8.3% of which appear only once. A UMI-containing oligonucleotide was joined by 3' ligation to the TCR cDNA template. These receptors originate from a female donor in good health.

The V call is TRBV5-6, the J call TRBJ2-1; D not resolved. The CDR3 length is 14 residues. The ends were cut back, 1 base at V and 6 bases at J, with 11 bases in the middle. Germline values: CDR1 SGHDT, CDR2 YYEEEE. This CDR3 reads CASSLSLTTNEQFF. CDR3 nucleotides: TGTGCCAGCAGCTTGTCTCTCACTACCAATGAGCAGTTCTTC.

The gene calls are TRBV19 and TRBJ2-3; D tentatively reads TRBD1 or TRBD2 (5 bases each). Germline V gene sequence: CDR1 LNHDA, CDR2 SQIVND (reference sequence). Trimming took off 5 bases at V and 3 bases at J, with 18 bases between the two ends. The CDR3 contains 16 residues. CDR3 protein: CASSPRDDSWTDTQYF. The DNA of the CDR3 is TGTGCCAGTAGTCCGAGGGACGACTCATGGACAGATACGCAGTATTTT.

The gene calls are TRBV28 and TRBJ1-4; a weak D match, TRBD1 (5 bases). The CDR3 is 16 amino acids. Germline V CDR1 and CDR2: MDHEN, SYDVKM. Trimming left V 5 bases short and J 11 bases short, with 24 bases between. The CDR3 coding sequence is TGTGCCAGCAGTCCCCCAGGGACGGTGGGCTTGGGGAAACTGTTTTTT. This codes for CASSPPGTVGLGKLFF.

Regarding this clonotype: A much larger clone differs by one base, so this may be a read error. The chain has TRBV3-1 and TRBJ1-1, with D perhaps TRBD1 (6 bases). In germline, CDR1 is LGHDT, CDR2 YNNKEL (reference sequence). This CDR3 is built from 13 residues. As DNA, the CDR3 is TGTGCCAGCAGCCAAGGGCCAGGGGTTAACGCTTCCTTT. It specifies CASSQGPGVNASF. The variable domain in full, with the rest retrieved from reference TRBV3-1 and TRBJ1-1, is DTAVSQTPKYLVTQMGNDKSIKCEQNLGHDTMYWYKQDSKKFLKIMFSYNNKELIINETVPNRFSPKSPDKAHLNLHINSLELGDSAVYFCASSQGPGVNASFGQGTRLTVV.

This chain uses TRBV5-4 with TRBJ2-2; 8 bases are shared with TRBD1. Germline trimming cut 5 bases from V and 4 bases from J; bases unmatched to any gene: 7. The CDR3 length is 15 residues. Germline assignment: CDR1 SGHNT and CDR2 YYREEE (reference sequence). The DNA of the CDR3 is TGTGCCAGCAGAACTGGACAGGGAAGCACCGGGGAGCTGTTTTTT. Its translation: CASRTGQGSTGELFF.

At least ten counts were recorded for this clonotype. The CDR3 nucleotides are TGTGCCAGCAGTGACACTAGCGGGGGGTACAATGAGCAGTTCTTC. This encodes CASSDTSGGYNEQFF. The rearrangement uses TRBV6-4 and TRBJ2-1, with 12 bases lining up with TRBD2. After removal of 2 bases from V and 4 bases from J, the junction contained 0 bases not matched to a gene. CDR1 is MRHNA, CDR2 SNTAGT, per germline. CDR3 size: 15 residues.

This clonotype was observed a single time. The rearrangement links TRBV5-4 to TRBJ2-2; a weak D match, TRBD2 (6 bases). The CDR3 loop spans 18 amino acids. Trimming pared 3 bases from V and 4 bases from J, leaving 22 bases between. Germline CDR1 reads SGHNT; CDR2 reads YYREEE (reference sequence). CDR3 DNA: TGTGCCAGCAGCTCCCCTAGCGCGGGGATTCAGGGCACCGGGGAGCTGTTTTTT. Translation gives CASSSPSAGIQGTGELFF.

Of note for this clonotype: Germline is not matched at one junction end, which may reflect a read error. This chain connects TRBV6-6 to TRBJ2-7; no definite D call. The CDR3 length is 15 residues. Germline CDR1 is MNHNY and CDR2 is SVGAGI (reference sequence). CDR3 coding DNA: TGTGCCAGCAGTCAAGACATAAGGAGCTCCTACGAGCTGTACTTC. The encoded protein is CASSQDIRSSYELYF.

This clonotype was recorded at least ten times. This chain links TRBV6-2 or TRBV6-3 with TRBJ1-2, with D tentatively TRBD1 (6 bases). CDR1 is MNHEY, CDR2 SVGEGT, per germline. Trimming removed 6 bases at V and 6 bases at J, with 17 bases between. The length of the CDR3 is 14 residues. CDR3 protein: CASSRRGGSDGYTF. In DNA form, the CDR3 reads TGTGCCAGCAGCCGCAGAGGGGGTTCGGATGGCTACACCTTC.

This clonotype has just a few counts. The CDR3 nucleotides are TGTGCCATCAGTGAGGGGGGTGACACTGAAGCTTTCTTT. Protein product: CAISEGGDTEAFF. This chain links TRBV10-3 with TRBJ1-1; D may be TRBD1 (5 bases). This CDR3 spans 13 amino acids. The V gene lost 2 bases and the J gene lost 3 bases, with 7 bases spanning the gap. CDR1 is ENHRY, CDR2 SYGVKD, per germline.

J is TRBJ2-6 and V is TRBV19, with TRBD1 as a possible D gene (5 bases). The germline V and J ends were trimmed by 4 bases and 2 bases, with 12 bases remaining between them. This CDR3 has 16 residues. Germline values: CDR1 LNHDA, CDR2 SQIVND (reference sequence). DNA for the CDR3: TGTGCCAGTAGTAGAGAACAGGCCCCTGGGGCCAACGTCCTGACTTTC. It codes for CASSREQAPGANVLTF. Using reference TRBV19 and TRBJ2-6 for the parts outside the CDR3, the full variable domain is DGGITQSPKYLFRKEGQNVTLSCEQNLNHDAMYWYRQDPGQGLRLIYYSQIVNDFQKGDIAEGYSVSREKKESFPLTVTSAQKNPTAFYLCASSREQAPGANVLTFGAGSRLTVL.

On this clonotype itself: Possible read error: a much larger clone is one base away. The J gene is TRBJ1-1, the V gene TRBV29-1; D call uncertain. The CDR3 spans 13 residues. The germline V gene has CDR1 SQVTM and CDR2 ANQGSEA. Deletions cut 4 bases from V and 5 bases from J, with 14 bases between. CDR3 bases: TGCAGCGTTGGGAACCCCCCAACAACTGAAGCTTTCTTT. It is translated as CSVGNPPTTEAFF. Together with reference TRBV29-1 and TRBJ1-1, the CDR3 gives the full variable domain: SAVISQKPSRDICQRGTSLTIQCQVDSQVTMMFWYRQQPGQSLTLIATANQGSEATYESGFVIDKFPISRPNLTFSTLTVSNMSPEDSSIYLCSVGNPPTTEAFFGQGTRLTVV.

This chain uses TRBV6-2 or TRBV6-3 with TRBJ2-1; D may correspond to TRBD1 or TRBD2 (5 bases each). The germline CDR1 and CDR2 sequences are MNHEY and SVGEGT. This CDR3 contains 13 residues. V was clipped by 6 bases and J by 3 bases, with 9 bases between them. In nucleotides, the CDR3 is TGTGCCAGCAGCGGGGACGGCTACAATGAGCAGTTCTTC. It specifies CASSGDGYNEQFF.

Many counts were recorded for this clonotype. This sequence joins TRBV29-1 and TRBJ2-7; 7 nucleotides match TRBD1. The CDR3 has 13 residues. Germline lookup yields CDR1 SQVTM and CDR2 ANQGSEA. The V and J ends lost 2 bases and 4 bases, in that order; junction bases with no gene match: 5. DNA for the CDR3: TGCAGCGTTGAATTCTCAGGGGGTTACGAGCAGTACTTC. Amino acid sequence: CSVEFSGGYEQYF.

This clonotype came up many times. The V gene is TRBV28, the J gene TRBJ1-5; D may be TRBD1 (5 bases). V lost 8 bases and J lost 3, with 23 bases in between. Germline CDR1 is MDHEN and CDR2 is SYDVKM. This CDR3 has 17 residues. In DNA form, the CDR3 reads TGTGCCAGCGGCAGCCGGGGGACCAGGGACTACAATCAGCCCCAGCATTTT. This encodes CASGSRGTRDYNQPQHF.

This clonotype was observed a handful of times. The chain is built from TRBV20-1 and TRBJ2-3, with TRBD2 matching 11 bases. V gave up 0 bases and J gave up 5 bases; unmatched junction bases: 4. This CDR3 spans 15 amino acids. Germline values: CDR1 DFQATT, CDR2 SNEGSKA (reference sequence). The CDR3 reads CSARDLTSGGDTQYF. The CDR3 nucleotides are TGCAGTGCTAGAGACCTTACTAGCGGGGGAGATACGCAGTATTTT.

This chain links TRBV5-4 with TRBJ2-5, with D unresolved. V gave up 2 bases and J gave up 2 bases, with 7 bases separating them. This CDR3 spans 13 amino acids. Germline CDR1 and CDR2: SGHNT and YYREEE (reference sequence). The CDR3 loop is CASSFVGQETQYF. The DNA for the CDR3 is TGTGCCAGCAGCTTCGTTGGGCAAGAGACCCAGTACTTC.

The chain carries TRBV27 and TRBJ2-7, with TRBD2 matching 10 bases. The CDR3 extends over 15 amino acids. The ends lost 5 bases at V and 4 bases at J; junction bases unmatched: 8. Germline V CDR1 and CDR2: MNHEY, SMNVEV (reference sequence). Written as DNA, the CDR3 is TGTGCCAGCAGTCCAATAGCGGGGGGTACATACGAGCAGTACTTC. It is translated as CASSPIAGGTYEQYF.

This clonotype was detected only a few times. The chain combines TRBV3-1 with TRBJ2-7; no firm D call. The CDR3 is 12 amino acids. Germline V gene data show CDR1 as LGHDT and CDR2 as YNNKEL (reference sequence). V lost 1 base and J 5 bases, leaving 6 bases between the germline ends. The CDR3, as DNA: TGTGCCAGCAGCCAAGTTGTAAACGAGCAGTACTTC. Protein product: CASSQVVNEQYF.

In its sample, this clonotype was seen a few times. The chain recombines TRBV14 with TRBJ2-1; D not certain. This CDR3 spans 14 amino acids. Trimming cost V 6 bases and J 5 bases, with 14 bases left between them. CDR1 and CDR2 (germline): SGHDN, FVKESK. The DNA for the CDR3 is TGTGCCAGCAGTAACTCATTTAGGGACAATGAGCAGTTCTTC. This gives the protein CASSNSFRDNEQFF.

This clonotype was counted between two and nine times. The chain combines TRBV6-5 with TRBJ2-7, with D perhaps matching TRBD1 (5 bases). This CDR3 contains 14 residues. Per germline, CDR1 MNHEY and CDR2 SVGAGI. V lost 4 bases and J lost 0, with 10 bases in between. The CDR3 DNA is TGTGCCAGCAGTTTTGACAGCTTCTCCTACGAGCAGTACTTC. Translated: CASSFDSFSYEQYF.

This clonotype has just a few counts. The chain uses TRBV12-3 or TRBV12-4 and TRBJ2-2; D remains unclear. V lost 6 bases to trimming and J lost 1 base, with 12 bases between them. The CDR3 sequence is 15 residues long. The CDR3 DNA follows: TGTGCCAGCAGCCCTAGACTGATGAACACCGGGGAGCTGTTTTTT. Its translation: CASSPRLMNTGELFF.

This clonotype was counted between two and nine times. The rearrangement uses TRBV12-3 or TRBV12-4 and TRBJ2-2, with D possibly TRBD2 on 6 matching bases. V gave up 8 bases and J gave up 4 bases, with 14 bases separating them. CDR3 length: 14 residues. The CDR3 nucleotides read TGTGCCAGCCGGGCTGGCGGGACCACCGGGGAGCTGTTTTTT. Translating gives CASRAGGTTGELFF.

The sample holds many counts of this clonotype. V is TRBV20-1 and J is TRBJ1-1, with 10 positions matching TRBD1. The CDR3 extends over 13 amino acids. The ends lost 5 bases at V and 3 bases at J; junction bases unmatched: 3. CDR1 and CDR2 (germline): DFQATT, SNEGSKA (reference sequence). The CDR3 loop is CSAPDRGYTEAFF. The CDR3 coding sequence is TGCAGTGCTCCGGACAGGGGGTACACTGAAGCTTTCTTT.

Ten or more counts support this clonotype. This chain uses TRBV20-1 with TRBJ1-6, with 7 positions matching TRBD1. Germline V gives CDR1 DFQATT, CDR2 SNEGSKA (reference sequence). Germline trimming cut 0 bases from V and 8 bases from J; bases unmatched to any gene: 10. CDR3 length equals 16 residues. The CDR3 spells CSARDGVGGTYSPLHF. As DNA, the CDR3 is TGCAGTGCTAGAGATGGGGTAGGGGGCACTTATTCACCCCTCCACTTT.

This clonotype was found many times. The chain carries TRBV27 and TRBJ1-2, with D perhaps matching TRBD1 (5 bases). V lost 4 bases and J 5 bases, leaving 14 bases between the germline ends. CDR3 size: 14 residues. CDR1 and CDR2 (germline): MNHEY, SMNVEV (reference sequence). CDR3 loop: CASSSHRIHYGYTF. The CDR3 coding sequence is TGTGCCAGCAGTTCGCACAGGATTCATTATGGCTACACCTTC.